The clone carrying this TCR beta chain was picked up a small number of times. Its specificity is not known. The source of the sample is a study of response to subunit inactivated influenza vaccine. Study-wide findings and caveats: Authors suggested each seasonal flu vaccination may recruit only limited numbers of new T cells.

CDR1 and CDR2 from the germline V gene are SGHAT and FQNNGV. The length of the CDR3 is 16 residues. V was clipped by 1 base and J by 5 bases, with 17 bases between them. TCRdb redid the calling of the RT-PCR reads with MiXCR, one entry per CDR3 protein. The table lists hundreds of thousands of distinct CDR3 sequences, 12% of them singletons. The sample consisted of PBMCs from blood, taken on the day of vaccination. V gene TRBV11-2 combines with J gene TRBJ2-5, with D tentatively TRBD2 (5 bases). The clonotype was recovered from a man aged 50-60 years who received an inactivated influenza vaccine. In DNA form, the CDR3 reads TGTGCCAGCAGCTTAGTTGGGAACGCGGGTGTGGAGACCCAGTACTTC. It specifies CASSLVGNAGVETQYF. Full variable domain (rest looked up from reference TRBV11-2 and TRBJ2-5): EAGVAQSPRYKIIEKRQSVAFWCNPISGHATLYWYQQILGQGPKLLIQFQNNGVVDDSQLPKDRFSAERLKGVDSTLKIQPAKLEDSAVYLCASSLVGNAGVETQYFGPGTRLLVL.